The present T cell receptor beta chain was sequenced within a study of cytomegalovirus exposure and HLA in healthy donors. Judged by abundance, this clone is medium-sized. Its cognate antigen is unknown. PCR involved 60 Vbeta and 13 Jbeta primers. This table comes from immunoSEQ multiplex PCR, and its TCRdb copy is limited to in-frame clones, with some not included. The sample carries over 75,000 clones, over 8% recorded once. General study points: Later on, a genetic analysis was performed. It linked a missense variant in DCLRE1C with V- and J-gene trimming of TCR beta. About 90% or about 30% of the time was how often most TCR beta V segments were productive, according to an earlier analysis.

The CDR3 covers 14 residues. CDR1 is SGHTA and CDR2 is FQGTGA in the germline V gene. With V trimmed by 10 bases and J by 4 bases, 10 bases remained unmatched. This rearrangement joins TRBV7-3 to TRBJ2-3, with 8 bases lining up with TRBD2. This TCR came from a middle-aged man in good health and CMV-seropositive. Sequencing input: PBMCs. CDR3 nucleotides: TGTGCCACCAAAAGCGGGAGTGGCTCAGATACGCAGTATTTT. It translates to CATKSGSGSDTQYF.